The 27 T cell receptor beta chains below come from one sample, sequenced in a study of blood T cell repertoires in COVID-19. Measured with immunoSEQ multiplex PCR; TCRdb has only the in-frame clones, and not every one. The sample holds approximately 150,000 clones, 81% seen once. The source material was PBMCs or T cells enriched from blood (not recorded which). Every receptor here comes from a woman aged 35 to 49 with acute COVID-19.

V usage is TRBV3-1 (or the pseudogene TRBV3-2) and J usage is TRBJ1-2; 8 nucleotides line up with TRBD1. The CDR3 is 14 residues long. Germline values: CDR1 LGHDT, CDR2 YNNKEL (reference sequence). J lost 4 bases, V lost 0 bases, and 1 base had no gene match. CDR3 protein: CASSQEQGAYGYTF. The CDR3 DNA sequence: TGTGCCAGCAGCCAAGAGCAGGGGGCCTATGGCTACACCTTC.

V usage is TRBV7-2 and J usage is TRBJ1-4; perhaps TRBD1 as D (5 bases). From germline, CDR1 is SGHTA and CDR2 FQGNSA. There are 17 residues in the CDR3. Trimming stripped 3 bases from V and 6 bases from J, with 20 bases between. CDR3 in amino acids: CASSFAPGEWGDEKLFF. The CDR3 DNA follows: TGTGCCAGCAGCTTTGCACCGGGAGAATGGGGGGATGAAAAACTGTTTTTT.

The chain uses TRBV14 and TRBJ1-3; possibly TRBD1 for D (5 bases). V was clipped by 4 bases and J by 8 bases, with 18 bases between them. Per the germline V gene, CDR1 is SGHDN and CDR2 is FVKESK. This CDR3 has 15 amino acids. The CDR3 DNA follows: TGTGCCAGCAGCCCCGGATCCGCAGGGCGGCACACCATATATTTT. This encodes CASSPGSAGRHTIYF.

CDR3 amino acids: CASGLRVNTEAFF. As DNA, the CDR3 is TGTGCTAGTGGTTTAAGAGTGAACACTGAAGCTTTCTTT. The chain uses TRBV12-5 and TRBJ1-1; D unresolved. The V and J ends lost 3 bases and 0 bases respectively, with 5 bases between them. Germline CDR1 reads LGHNT; CDR2 reads FRNRAP. The length of the CDR3 is 13 residues.

The V call is TRBV6-6, the J call TRBJ1-2; TRBD1 matches 7 bases. J was trimmed by 8 bases and V by 6 bases; bases with no gene match: 6. CDR3 length: 12 amino acids. The germline V gene encodes CDR1 MNHNY and CDR2 SVGAGI (reference sequence). The CDR3 nucleotides read TGTGCCAGCAGACCGACAGGGAAAGGCTACACCTTC. Translating gives CASRPTGKGYTF.

The chain recombines TRBV20-1 with TRBJ2-1, with D perhaps matching TRBD1 (5 bases). The V end lost 3 bases, the J end lost 8 bases, and 11 bases lay between the germline ends. This CDR3 is 12 amino acids long. Per the germline V gene, CDR1 is DFQATT and CDR2 is SNEGSKA (reference sequence). CDR3 amino acids: CSASGRAYEQFF. The CDR3 coding sequence is TGCAGTGCTAGTGGCAGGGCATATGAGCAGTTCTTC.

The chain is built from TRBV5-8 and TRBJ2-1; no definite D call. Trimming shortened V by 2 bases and J by 8 bases, and 5 bases separated the two germline ends. The CDR3 is 11 amino acids. CDR1 SGHTS and CDR2 YDEGEE come from the germline V gene. The CDR3 nucleotides are TGTGCCAGCAGCTTACATGATGAGCAGTTCTTC. Protein product: CASSLHDEQFF.

The rearrangement uses TRBV5-5 and TRBJ2-5, with TRBD2 as a possible D gene (5 bases). Germline V CDR1 and CDR2: SGHKS, YYEKEE (reference sequence). V lost 4 bases, J lost 0 bases, and 10 bases lay in between. This CDR3 is 14 amino acids long. The CDR3 DNA follows: TGTGCCAGCAGCCTCTTGGAGGACCAAGAGACCCAGTACTTC. Translated, it gives CASSLLEDQETQYF.

The gene calls are TRBV6-1 and TRBJ1-1; no definite D call. Trimming took off 2 bases at V and 7 bases at J, with 8 bases between the two ends. The CDR3 is 12 amino acids. Germline assignment: CDR1 MNHNS and CDR2 SASEGT. CDR3: CASSERRIEAFF. CDR3 DNA: TGTGCCAGCAGTGAAAGGCGGATTGAAGCTTTCTTT.

This clone was counted only a few times. This sequence joins TRBV25-1 and TRBJ2-2, with D possibly TRBD1 on 6 matching bases. The V gene lost 7 bases and the J gene lost 4 bases, with 10 bases spanning the gap. Germline assignment: CDR1 MGHDK and CDR2 SYGVNS. The CDR3 is 13 residues long. CDR3 sequence: CASTGQRTGELFF. Written as DNA, the CDR3 is TGTGCCAGCACCGGACAGCGCACCGGGGAGCTGTTTTTT.

The genes are TRBV25-1 and TRBJ2-1, with D maybe TRBD2 (5 bases). The germline gives CDR1 MGHDK, CDR2 SYGVNS. The CDR3 loop spans 15 amino acids. V was clipped by 4 bases and J by 2 bases, with 12 bases between them. The DNA of the CDR3 is TGTGCCAGCAGTGGAGTAGCGTCCGCCTACAATGAGCAGTTCTTC. Residues: CASSGVASAYNEQFF.

This sequence joins TRBV18 and TRBJ1-6; 10 nucleotides agree with TRBD1. CDR3 length equals 17 residues. V was pared by 3 bases and J by 9 bases, with 11 bases of the junction left unmatched. The germline V gene has CDR1 KGHSH and CDR2 LQKENI. The CDR3 nucleotides read TGTGCCAGCTCACCGGATCCGACAGGGGGCTGGGGTTCACCCCTCCACTTT. Its translation is CASSPDPTGGWGSPLHF. The full variable domain, with the rest looked up from reference TRBV18 and TRBJ1-6, is NAGVMQNPRHLVRRRGQEARLRCSPMKGHSHVYWYRQLPEEGLKFMVYLQKENIIDESGMPKERFSAEFPKEGPSILRIQQVVRGDSAAYFCASSPDPTGGWGSPLHFGNGTRLTVT.

The chain couples TRBV19 to TRBJ2-5; 8 nucleotides match TRBD2. The CDR3 sequence is 14 residues long. The J segment lost 5 bases and the V segment lost 3 bases, leaving 5 bases of the junction unmatched. Germline CDR1 LNHDA, CDR2 SQIVND (reference sequence). The CDR3 nucleotides are TGTGCCAGTAGTATCGGGGGGGATGGGGAGACCCAGTACTTC. Its translation is CASSIGGDGETQYF.

This sequence joins TRBV2 and TRBJ2-1; 9 bases map to TRBD2. V lost 6 bases and J lost 7; bases outside the gene matches: 10. Germline CDR1 and CDR2: SNHLY and FYNNEI. This CDR3 is 15 amino acids long. The CDR3 DNA reads as TGTGCCAGCAGGGGGCGGGAGGGCAACGGGAATGAGCAGTTCTTC. Protein sequence: CASRGREGNGNEQFF. Combining the CDR3 with reference TRBV2 and TRBJ2-1 gives the whole variable domain EPEVTQTPSHQVTQMGQEVILRCVPISNHLYFYWYRQILGQKVEFLVSFYNNEISEKSEIFDDQFSVERPDGSNFTLKIRSTKLEDSAMYFCASRGREGNGNEQFFGPGTRLTVL.

This clone was recorded once. The chain recombines TRBV13 with TRBJ1-1; D is ambiguous. Germline CDR1 reads PRHDT; CDR2 reads FYEKMQ (reference sequence). The CDR3 runs 15 residues. Trimming took off 1 base at V and 4 bases at J, with 13 bases between the two ends. The CDR3 DNA is TGTGCCAGCAGCTTAGTGCGGCAGACGCGCACTGAAGCTTTCTTT. It specifies CASSLVRQTRTEAFF.

V usage is TRBV11-2 and J usage is TRBJ2-5; TRBD1 aligns across 7 bases. The junction had 15 bases not matched to a gene; V was cut back by 5 bases and J by 0 bases. Germline V gene lookup returns CDR1 SGHAT and CDR2 FQNNGV. This CDR3 comprises 18 residues. The CDR3: CASSPTRQGYGYQETQYF. Here the CDR3 DNA reads TGTGCCAGCAGCCCCACGAGACAGGGATATGGGTACCAAGAGACCCAGTACTTC.

This chain links TRBV5-1 with TRBJ1-2; 7 nucleotides match TRBD1. The germline V gene has CDR1 SGHRS and CDR2 YFSETQ. J lost 4 bases, V lost 7 bases, and 10 bases had no gene match. This CDR3 contains 14 residues. The chain's CDR3 is CASSEGAVGYGYTF. The CDR3 DNA follows: TGCGCCAGCTCTGAGGGGGCCGTTGGCTATGGCTACACCTTC.

The CDR3 DNA follows: TGTGCCAGCACCGAAGTGACGGGGGGCACTGAAGCTTTCTTT. This encodes CASTEVTGGTEAFF. The chain carries TRBV2 and TRBJ1-1, with a tentative D call TRBD1 (5 bases). The V and J ends lost 7 bases and 4 bases respectively, with 16 bases between them. Germline CDR1 reads SNHLY; CDR2 reads FYNNEI. This CDR3 contains 14 residues.

This chain links TRBV2 with TRBJ1-1; TRBD1 agrees at 7 bases. J was trimmed by 5 bases and V by 6 bases; bases with no gene match: 12. The length of the CDR3 is 15 residues. Germline V gene sequence: CDR1 SNHLY, CDR2 FYNNEI. The CDR3 DNA is TGTGCCAGCAGACTCGACTTACAGGGGTGGACTGAAGCTTTCTTT. It specifies CASRLDLQGWTEAFF.

This clone was seen more than once but under ten times. The chain's CDR3 is CASSRGNNEQFF. The CDR3 DNA is TGTGCCAGCAGTCGGGGAAACAATGAGCAGTTCTTC. V and J are TRBV4-2 and TRBJ2-1, with a possible D match to TRBD2 (5 bases). The CDR3 contains 12 residues. V was clipped by 6 bases and J by 5 bases, with 8 bases between them. Per the germline V gene, CDR1 is LGHNA and CDR2 is YNFKEQ.

V and J are TRBV12-5 and TRBJ2-3; TRBD1 is a possible D gene (5 bases). V gave up 7 bases and J gave up 6 bases, with 11 bases separating them. The CDR3 is 12 residues long. Germline-derived CDR1 and CDR2 are LGHNT and FRNRAP. CDR3 nucleotide sequence: TGTGCTAGTGCCCAACAGGAGGATACGCAGTATTTT. Protein sequence: CASAQQEDTQYF. Full variable domain (rest looked up from reference TRBV12-5 and TRBJ2-3): DARVTQTPRHKVTEMGQEVTMRCQPILGHNTVFWYRQTMMQGLELLAYFRNRAPLDDSGMPKDRFSAEMPDATLATLKIQPSEPRDSAVYFCASAQQEDTQYFGPGTRLTVL.

Of note for this clone: The junction shows a germline mismatch at one end, possibly a read error. The V gene is TRBV6-1, the J gene TRBJ1-2; 9 bases fit TRBD1. The germline CDR1 and CDR2 sequences are MNHNS and SASEGT. The CDR3 is made up of 12 amino acids. The CDR3 spells CASSEGGTGSFF. The CDR3 nucleotides are TGTGCCAGCAGTGAAGGAGGGACAGGGTCTTTCTTC.

The J gene is TRBJ1-6, the V gene TRBV6-5; 7 nucleotides line up with TRBD1. Unmatched junction bases numbered 8, after V lost 8 bases and J lost 10 bases. CDR1 and CDR2 from the germline V gene are MNHEY and SVGAGI. The CDR3 contains 13 residues. The CDR3 bases are TGTGCCAGCTGGGACAGAACCGGGTCACCCCTCCACTTT. Its translation: CASWDRTGSPLHF.

This clone was counted a single time. The J gene is TRBJ2-6, the V gene TRBV7-9; no definite D call. The CDR3 totals 13 residues. Germline V gives CDR1 SEHNR, CDR2 FQNEAQ (reference sequence). V dropped 8 bases and J dropped 2 bases, with 7 bases sitting between them. The CDR3 sequence is CASEDAGANVLTF. The CDR3, as DNA: TGTGCCAGCGAGGATGCTGGGGCCAACGTCCTGACTTTC. The full variable domain, completed using reference TRBV7-9 and TRBJ2-6, is DTGVSQNPRHKITKRGQNVTFRCDPISEHNRLYWYRQTLGQGPEFLTYFQNEAQLEKSRLLSDRFSAERPKGSFSTLEIQRTEQGDSAMYLCASEDAGANVLTFGAGSRLTVL.

In its sample, this clone was seen once. This chain links TRBV2 with TRBJ1-2; a weak D match, TRBD1 (5 bases). The length of the CDR3 is 13 residues. Germline V gene sequence: CDR1 SNHLY, CDR2 FYNNEI. Trimming shortened V by 6 bases and J by 8 bases, and 16 bases separated the two germline ends. CDR3 in amino acids: CASSAAGEGGYTF. The CDR3 coding sequence is TGTGCCAGCAGCGCTGCGGGGGAAGGCGGCTACACCTTC.

The chain has TRBV11-2 and TRBJ1-6; D perhaps matches TRBD1 (5 bases). Between the trimmed V and J ends, which lost 2 bases and 4 bases, there was a span of 21 bases. Germline V gene sequence: CDR1 SGHAT, CDR2 FQNNGV. The CDR3 loop spans 19 amino acids. This CDR3 reads CASSLLRGGGQGYNSPLHF. The CDR3 DNA follows: TGTGCCAGCAGCTTATTGAGAGGTGGCGGCCAGGGATATAATTCACCCCTCCACTTT.

V gene TRBV7-9 combines with J gene TRBJ2-1; no definite D call. CDR3 size: 12 residues. Between the trimmed V and J ends, which lost 5 bases and 11 bases, there was a span of 13 bases. Germline values: CDR1 SEHNR, CDR2 FQNEAQ (reference sequence). The CDR3 reads CASSASEPQQFF. The CDR3 nucleotides read TGTGCCAGCAGCGCTTCGGAGCCTCAGCAGTTCTTC. The full variable domain, completed using reference TRBV7-9 and TRBJ2-1, is DTGVSQNPRHKITKRGQNVTFRCDPISEHNRLYWYRQTLGQGPEFLTYFQNEAQLEKSRLLSDRFSAERPKGSFSTLEIQRTEQGDSAMYLCASSASEPQQFFGPGTRLTVL.